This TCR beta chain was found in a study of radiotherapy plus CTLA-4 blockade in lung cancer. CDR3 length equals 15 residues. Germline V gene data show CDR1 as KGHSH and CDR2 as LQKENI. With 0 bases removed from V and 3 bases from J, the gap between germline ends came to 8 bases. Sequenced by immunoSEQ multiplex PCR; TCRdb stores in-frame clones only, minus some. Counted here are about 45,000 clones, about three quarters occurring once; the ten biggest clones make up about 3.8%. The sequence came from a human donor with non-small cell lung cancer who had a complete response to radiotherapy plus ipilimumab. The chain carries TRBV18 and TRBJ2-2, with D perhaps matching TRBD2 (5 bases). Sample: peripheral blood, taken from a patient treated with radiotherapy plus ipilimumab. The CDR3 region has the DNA TGTGCCAGCTCACCACCGAGGGCTTACACCGGGGAGCTGTTTTTT. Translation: CASSPPRAYTGELFF.